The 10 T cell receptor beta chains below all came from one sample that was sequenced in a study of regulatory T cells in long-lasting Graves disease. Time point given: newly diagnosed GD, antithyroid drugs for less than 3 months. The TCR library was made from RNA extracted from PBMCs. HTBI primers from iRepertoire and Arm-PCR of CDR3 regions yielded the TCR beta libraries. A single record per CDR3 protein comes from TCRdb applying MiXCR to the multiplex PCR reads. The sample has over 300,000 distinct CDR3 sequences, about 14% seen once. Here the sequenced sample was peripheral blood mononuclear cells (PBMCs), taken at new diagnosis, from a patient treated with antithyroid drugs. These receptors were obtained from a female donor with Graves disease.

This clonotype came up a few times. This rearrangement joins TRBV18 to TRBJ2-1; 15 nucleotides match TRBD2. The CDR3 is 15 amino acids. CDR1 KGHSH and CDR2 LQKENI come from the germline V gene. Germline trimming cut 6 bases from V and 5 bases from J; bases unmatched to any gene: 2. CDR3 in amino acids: CASSRTSGRDNEQFF. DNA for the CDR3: TGTGCCAGCTCGAGGACTAGCGGGAGGGACAATGAGCAGTTCTTC.

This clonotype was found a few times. The CDR3 DNA reads TGTGCCAGCAGTTTTTTAGTAAAACAGCACCTTAACTATGGCTACACCTTC. It specifies CASSFLVKQHLNYGYTF. The rearrangement links TRBV12-3 or TRBV12-4 to TRBJ1-2; D uncertain. The CDR3 length is 17 residues. Trimming cost V 3 bases and J 1 base, with 18 bases left between them.

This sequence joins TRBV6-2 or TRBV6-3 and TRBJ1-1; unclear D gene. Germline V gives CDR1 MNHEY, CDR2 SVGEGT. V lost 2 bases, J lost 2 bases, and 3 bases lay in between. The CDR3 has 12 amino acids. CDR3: CASSYENTEAFF. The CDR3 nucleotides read TGTGCCAGCAGTTACGAAAACACTGAAGCTTTCTTT.

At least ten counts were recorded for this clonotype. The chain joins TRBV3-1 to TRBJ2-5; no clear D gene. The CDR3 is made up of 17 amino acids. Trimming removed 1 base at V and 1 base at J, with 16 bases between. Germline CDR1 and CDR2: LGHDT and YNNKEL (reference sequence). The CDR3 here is CASSQAFEPLIQETQYF. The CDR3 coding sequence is TGTGCCAGCAGCCAAGCATTTGAACCGCTGATCCAAGAGACCCAGTACTTC.

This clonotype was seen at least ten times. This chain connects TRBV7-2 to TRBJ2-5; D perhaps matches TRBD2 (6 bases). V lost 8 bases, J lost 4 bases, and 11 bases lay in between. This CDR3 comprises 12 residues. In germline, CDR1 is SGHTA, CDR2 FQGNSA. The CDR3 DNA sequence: TGTGCCAGCCAGGAGGGGCGAGAGACCCAGTACTTC. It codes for CASQEGRETQYF.

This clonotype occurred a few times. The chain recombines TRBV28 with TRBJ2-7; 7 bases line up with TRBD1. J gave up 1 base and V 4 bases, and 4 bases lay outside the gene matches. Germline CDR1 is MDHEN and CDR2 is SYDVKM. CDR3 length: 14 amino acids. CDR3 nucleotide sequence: TGTGCCAGCAGTTCAGTGACAGGGTCCTACGAGCAGTACTTC. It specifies CASSSVTGSYEQYF. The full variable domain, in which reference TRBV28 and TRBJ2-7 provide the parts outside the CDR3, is DVKVTQSSRYLVKRTGEKVFLECVQDMDHENMFWYRQDPGLGLRLIYFSYDVKMKEKGDIPEGYSVSREKKERFSLILESASTNQTSMYLCASSSVTGSYEQYFGPGTRLTVT.

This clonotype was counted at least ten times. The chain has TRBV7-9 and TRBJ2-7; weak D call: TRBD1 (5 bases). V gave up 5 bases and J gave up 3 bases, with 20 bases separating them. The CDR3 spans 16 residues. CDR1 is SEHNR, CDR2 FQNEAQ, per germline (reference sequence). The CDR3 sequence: CASSAAPEQARYEQYF. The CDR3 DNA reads TGTGCCAGCAGCGCAGCTCCCGAACAGGCGCGCTACGAGCAGTACTTC.

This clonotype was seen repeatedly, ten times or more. CDR3 in amino acids: CASSPLTETNTEAFF. Written as DNA, the CDR3 is TGTGCCAGCAGTCCCTTGACAGAGACGAACACTGAAGCTTTCTTT. V usage is TRBV27 and J usage is TRBJ1-1, with TRBD1 as a possible D gene (5 bases). Trimming took 5 bases from V and 1 from J, leaving 14 bases between them. The germline V gene encodes CDR1 MNHEY and CDR2 SMNVEV (reference sequence). There are 15 residues in the CDR3.

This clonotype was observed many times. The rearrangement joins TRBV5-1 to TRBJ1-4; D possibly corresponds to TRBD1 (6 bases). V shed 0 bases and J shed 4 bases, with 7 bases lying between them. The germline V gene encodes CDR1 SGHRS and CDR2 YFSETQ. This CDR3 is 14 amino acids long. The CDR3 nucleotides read TGCGCCAGCAGCTTGGGACAGGTTAATGAAAAACTGTTTTTT. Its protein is CASSLGQVNEKLFF.

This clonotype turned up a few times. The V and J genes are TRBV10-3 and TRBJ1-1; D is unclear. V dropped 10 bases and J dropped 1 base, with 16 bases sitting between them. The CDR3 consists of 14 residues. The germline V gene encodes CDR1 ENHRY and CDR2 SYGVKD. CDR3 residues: CATASGAKNTEAFF. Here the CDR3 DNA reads TGTGCCACCGCGAGTGGAGCCAAGAACACTGAAGCTTTCTTT.